The T cell receptor (beta chain) described here comes from a study of CD8+ T cells in alopecia areata. Study-level background: Administration of oral tofacitinib to treated patients was at 5 to 10 mg twice daily. General observations from the study: Among patients, TCR sharing was less clear than in mice, a difference possibly due in part to HLA diversity in the patient population.

Specified treatment: oral pan-JAK inhibitor, 5-10 mg twice daily. TCR sequencing used cDNA made by reverse transcription of extracted RNA. The data were produced by immunoSEQ multiplex PCR, yet TCRdb's version contains in-frame clones alone and is incomplete. This table has under 110,000 clones, 55% to 70% appearing once. About this clone itself: As yet, its antigen is unknown.

Sample: CD8+ T cells sorted from blood, taken between weeks 55 and 65, from a patient treated with tofacitinib. The receptor was derived from a human donor with alopecia areata.

As DNA, the CDR3 is TGTGCCTGGAGCCTCGGGGACTACTACGAGCAGTACTTC. Translating gives CAWSLGDYYEQYF. The chain couples TRBV30 to TRBJ2-7; 7 nucleotides agree with TRBD2. CDR1 is GTSNPN, CDR2 SVGIG, per germline (reference sequence). The CDR3 spans 13 residues. V was clipped by 3 bases and J by 3 bases; unmatched bases: 5. The full variable domain, rest sourced from reference TRBV30 and TRBJ2-7, is SQTIHQWPATLVQPVGSPLSLECTVEGTSNPNLYWYRQAAGRGLQLLFYSVGIGQISSEVPQNLSASRPQDRQFILSSKKLLLSDSGFYLCAWSLGDYYEQYFGPGTRLTVT.